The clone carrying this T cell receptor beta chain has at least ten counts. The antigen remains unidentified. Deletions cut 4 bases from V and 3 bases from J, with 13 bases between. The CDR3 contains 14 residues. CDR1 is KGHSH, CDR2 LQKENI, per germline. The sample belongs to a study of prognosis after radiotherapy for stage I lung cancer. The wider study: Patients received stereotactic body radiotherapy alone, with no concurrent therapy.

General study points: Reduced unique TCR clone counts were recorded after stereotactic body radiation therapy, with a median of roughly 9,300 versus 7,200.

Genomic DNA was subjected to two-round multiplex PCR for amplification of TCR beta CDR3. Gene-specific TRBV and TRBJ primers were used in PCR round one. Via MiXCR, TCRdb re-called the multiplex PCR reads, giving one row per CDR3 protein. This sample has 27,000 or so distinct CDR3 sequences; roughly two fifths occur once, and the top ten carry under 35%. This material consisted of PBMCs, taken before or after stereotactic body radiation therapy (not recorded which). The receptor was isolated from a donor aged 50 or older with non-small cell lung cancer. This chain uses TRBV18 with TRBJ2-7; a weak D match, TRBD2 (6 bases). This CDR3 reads CASSLAGTDYEQYF. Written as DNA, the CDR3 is TGTGCCAGCTCACTGGCCGGGACTGACTACGAGCAGTACTTC. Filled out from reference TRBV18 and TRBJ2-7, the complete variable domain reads NAGVMQNPRHLVRRRGQEARLRCSPMKGHSHVYWYRQLPEEGLKFMVYLQKENIIDESGMPKERFSAEFPKEGPSILRIQQVVRGDSAAYFCASSLAGTDYEQYFGPGTRLTVT.